The next 2 T cell receptor beta chains were all read from a single sample in a study of tumor-infiltrating lymphocytes in primary liver carcinoma (TCRdb year 2017). Reads for this sample came from an Illumina HiSeq 2500. Using a constant-region primer and ProtoScript II reverse transcriptase, TCRbeta-specific cDNA was reverse-transcribed from 500 ng total RNA. Construction of the TCRbeta libraries relied on three nested rounds of multiplex PCR, following a slightly modified ARM-PCR procedure. The first two PCR rounds used multiplex TRBV1-TRBV30 forward primers with a Cbeta reverse primer, each for about 10 cycles. In TCRdb, the public reads were trimmed at Q25 with fastp and aligned with MiXCR, with productive beta chains retained. CDR3 protein sequences are deduplicated, and each keeps its most common genes and DNA. The sample table holds about 180,000 distinct CDR3 sequences, of which over 45% were seen once. The biggest ten clones account for 65% to 80% of the sample.

Blood RNA was extracted from unsorted whole blood using TRIzol reagent, and germline DNA was obtained with the DNeasy Blood & Tissue kit. Sequenced input: peripheral blood. The receptors originated from a middle-aged man with primary liver carcinoma and hepatitis B virus infection.

This sequence joins TRBV11-1 and TRBJ2-2; 10 bases agree with TRBD2. Losses at the gene ends were 6 bases for V and 7 bases for J; bases not matched to a gene: 14. The CDR3 runs to 17 residues. CDR1 SGHAT and CDR2 FQDESV come from the germline V gene (reference sequence). CDR3 bases: TGTGCCAGCAGTTCAAGGTCGGGACTAGCGAGAAACGGGGAGCTGTTTTTT. Translated, it gives CASSSRSGLARNGELFF.

A word on this clonotype: One end of the junction is discordant with germline, which a read error may explain. The chain joins TRBV10-3 to TRBJ2-3, with 15 bases fitting TRBD2. Germline CDR1 reads ENHRY; CDR2 reads SYGVKD. CDR3 length equals 19 residues. This chain's CDR3 is CAISPGLAGGRASIDTQYF. The CDR3 DNA follows: TGTGCTATCAGCCCGGGACTAGCGGGAGGCCGTGCTAGCATAGATACGCAGTATTTT.